Presented here are 8 T cell receptor beta chains from one specimen sequenced in a study of long-term antiretroviral therapy in people with HIV. The authors ran the immunoSEQ assay, v3.0, at survey level. The table came from immunoSEQ multiplex PCR; TCRdb's copy has only in-frame clones and leaves some out. The table shows about 30,000 clones, with 70% to 90% occurring only once. Sequenced here: unsorted PBMCs, sampled roughly 2.9 years before starting antiretroviral therapy. These receptors all stem from a woman between 25 and 40 years old with HIV.

The chain uses TRBV7-6 and TRBJ2-2, with a tentative D call TRBD2 (6 bases). The germline V and J ends were trimmed by 2 bases and 6 bases, with 10 bases remaining between them. This CDR3 has 14 residues. The V gene's germline CDR1 is SGHVS and CDR2 FNYEAQ. In nucleotides, the CDR3 is TGTGCCAGCAGCTTAATCGCGGGGTCCGGGGAGCTGTTTTTT. Its protein product is CASSLIAGSGELFF.

This chain uses TRBV2 with TRBJ2-1; D is ambiguous. The CDR3 covers 11 residues. V lost 2 bases to trimming and J lost 9 bases, with 5 bases between them. CDR1 SNHLY and CDR2 FYNNEI come from the germline V gene. In nucleotides, the CDR3 is TGTGCCAGCAGTGAATGGGGTGAGCAGTTCTTC. Translation: CASSEWGEQFF.

The rearrangement joins TRBV11-2 to TRBJ2-3, with 8 positions matching TRBD1. This CDR3 spans 15 amino acids. With 6 bases clipped from V and 4 bases from J, the junction kept 9 bases outside the gene matches. Germline assignment: CDR1 SGHAT and CDR2 FQNNGV. Written as DNA, the CDR3 is TGTGCCAGCAGAACCGCAGGGGGCAGGGCAGATACGCAGTATTTT. It yields the protein CASRTAGGRADTQYF.

The genes are TRBV5-1 and TRBJ2-5; possible D gene TRBD2, 6 bases. Per germline, CDR1 SGHRS and CDR2 YFSETQ. This CDR3 spans 16 amino acids. V was pared by 0 bases and J by 2 bases, with 14 bases between. Here the CDR3 reads CASSLGRVGGQETQYF. In DNA form, the CDR3 reads TGCGCCAGCAGCTTGGGGCGTGTTGGGGGGCAAGAGACCCAGTACTTC.

The CDR3 here is CASSVEGATDTQYF. CDR3 nucleotide sequence: TGTGCCAGCAGCGTAGAGGGGGCTACAGATACGCAGTATTTT. V gene TRBV9 combines with J gene TRBJ2-3; the match to TRBD1 covers 7 bases. The CDR3 contains 14 residues. The ends lost 0 bases at V and 3 bases at J; junction bases unmatched: 1. Germline CDR1 SGDLS, CDR2 YYNGEE.

The CDR3 here is CASSLRVAGGLAEAFF. In nucleotides, the CDR3 is TGCGCCAGCAGCTTGAGAGTCGCAGGGGGCTTGGCTGAAGCTTTCTTT. The chain links TRBV5-1 to TRBJ1-1; TRBD1 matches at 8 bases. Germline V gives CDR1 SGHRS, CDR2 YFSETQ. The CDR3 has 16 amino acids. The junction had 11 bases not matched to a gene; V was cut back by 1 base and J by 6 bases.

The chain has TRBV14 and TRBJ1-1; a weak D match, TRBD1 (5 bases). This CDR3 comprises 18 residues. Between the trimmed V and J ends, which lost 4 bases and 0 bases, there was a span of 21 bases. From germline, CDR1 is SGHDN and CDR2 FVKESK. The CDR3 here is CASSPAKLRQYMNTEAFF. The CDR3 coding sequence is TGTGCCAGCAGCCCAGCGAAACTGAGACAGTACATGAACACTGAAGCTTTCTTT.

This clone was detected once. The gene calls are TRBV2 and TRBJ1-1; 7 bases are shared with TRBD1. Germline CDR1 is SNHLY and CDR2 is FYNNEI. V was clipped by 7 bases and J by 6 bases; unmatched bases: 11. This CDR3 region has 14 residues. This chain's CDR3 is CASTWDSGQPEAFF. The CDR3 DNA is TGTGCCAGCACCTGGGACAGCGGTCAGCCTGAAGCTTTCTTT.